The 7 T cell receptor beta chains listed next were all sequenced from one sample in a study of shared clonotypes between healthy human individuals. Measured with immunoSEQ multiplex PCR; TCRdb has only the in-frame clones, and not every one. Of a few million clones listed, more than 90% were seen once; the top ten hold over 0.12%. The sequenced sample was naive CD4+ T cells sorted from blood. The subset is: CD45RA+ positively selected. These receptors were taken from a man between 18 and 35 years old in good health.

The chain uses TRBV4-3 and TRBJ2-3; 10 bases match TRBD1. CDR1 and CDR2 from the germline V gene are LGHNA and YSLEER. This CDR3 comprises 14 residues. With V trimmed by 5 bases and J by 5 bases, 4 bases remained unmatched. The CDR3 DNA reads as TGCGCCAGCAGCATGGGACAGGGGAAAGATACGCAGTATTTT. It encodes CASSMGQGKDTQYF.

V gene TRBV6-1 combines with J gene TRBJ1-1; D remains ambiguous. Trimming removed 2 bases from V and 10 bases from J, with 17 bases in between. The CDR3 runs to 14 residues. Germline V gene sequence: CDR1 MNHNS, CDR2 SASEGT. The CDR3 here is CASSEPIIFNTAFF. In nucleotides, the CDR3 is TGTGCCAGCAGTGAACCCATCATTTTTAACACAGCTTTCTTT.

The chain recombines TRBV18 with TRBJ1-4, with 11 bases that match TRBD1. The V gene's germline CDR1 is KGHSH and CDR2 LQKENI. This CDR3 is built from 13 residues. J gave up 7 bases and V 8 bases, and 3 bases lay outside the gene matches. The CDR3 is CASADRGREKLFF. In DNA, the CDR3 is TGTGCCAGCGCGGACAGGGGGCGTGAAAAACTGTTTTTT.

This clone showed up just once. This chain links TRBV4-3 with TRBJ2-3; TRBD2 aligns across 10 bases. The CDR3 has 20 amino acids. Trimming cost V 1 base and J 4 bases; bases outside gene matches: 17. Germline CDR1 is LGHNA and CDR2 is YSLEER. The CDR3 region is CASSQGGSLYASGSSDTQYF. The CDR3, as DNA: TGCGCCAGCAGCCAAGGGGGCAGCCTCTACGCTAGCGGGAGCTCAGATACGCAGTATTTT.

V gene TRBV4-1 combines with J gene TRBJ2-1, with D perhaps TRBD2 (6 bases). The CDR3 loop spans 16 amino acids. Germline lookup yields CDR1 MGHRA and CDR2 YSYEKL. Trimming took 4 bases from V and 7 from J, leaving 20 bases between them. CDR3 sequence (DNA): TGCGCCAGCAGCCCTCCATGGGCGGGGTTGGTGAATGAGCAGTTCTTC. Translated: CASSPPWAGLVNEQFF.

This rearrangement joins TRBV4-2 to TRBJ2-7; 13 nucleotides agree with TRBD2. V shed 0 bases and J 4 bases; nucleotides not matched to a gene: 9. There are 18 residues in the CDR3. Germline V lookup: CDR1 LGHNA, CDR2 YNFKEQ. CDR3 DNA: TGTGCCAGCAGCCAAGAGAGAGGACTAGCGGGGGATCGATACGAGCAGTACTTC. It is translated as CASSQERGLAGDRYEQYF.

This chain uses TRBV6-6 with TRBJ2-7; 12 bases line up with TRBD1. V dropped 2 bases and J dropped 5; count of bases not matched to a gene: 4. This CDR3 contains 15 residues. Germline CDR1 reads MNHNY; CDR2 reads SVGAGI (reference sequence). The CDR3 spells CASSYLGTGGHEQYF. The CDR3 nucleotides read TGTGCCAGCAGTTACCTTGGGACAGGGGGCCACGAGCAGTACTTC.